This T cell receptor beta chain was found in a study of Ad26.COV2.S vaccination and SARS-CoV-2 variants. Study details: Ad26.COV2.S was injected intramuscularly once or twice, 56 days apart. Overall study findings and caveats: Analyses that measured TCR breadth and depth may have underestimated total T cell responses. There was reportedly substantial breadth in spike-specific CD8+ and CD4+ T cell responses after vaccination.

A note on this clone: Its target is not known.

Only in-frame clones appear in the TCRdb table, and some are missing; sequencing was by immunoSEQ multiplex PCR. This table holds 400,000 to 500,000 clones, roughly 90% found once. J gave up 7 bases and V 0 bases, and 11 bases lay outside the gene matches. The CDR3 consists of 17 residues. Germline V gene data show CDR1 as SGDLS and CDR2 as YYNGEE. Described treatment: around 19 received Ad26.COV2.S at low or high dose, single or two shots; about 5 received placebo; per-sample allocation not given. Specimen acquisition occurred on day 63 following the initial vaccine or placebo injection. The sequencing here drew on peripheral blood, taken in a trial of Ad26.COV2.S vaccine versus placebo. The sequence was collected from a person aged 18-60 years who received the Ad26.COV2.S COVID-19 vaccine or a placebo. V and J are TRBV9 and TRBJ2-1; 9 positions agree with TRBD2. The CDR3 region is CASSVGGGGAVRNEQFF. The DNA of the CDR3 is TGTGCCAGCAGCGTAGGAGGCGGGGGGGCCGTCAGGAATGAGCAGTTCTTC.